These 23 T cell receptor beta chains share one sample of origin, sequenced in a study of blood T cell repertoires in COVID-19. Clones were sequenced by immunoSEQ multiplex PCR, and TCRdb holds only the in-frame ones, with some missing. The sample yields around 260,000 clones, 80% to 90% seen once. The sample taken for sequencing was peripheral blood. The source of these receptors is a man between 25 and 39 years old with active or convalescent COVID-19.

The chain couples TRBV11-2 to TRBJ2-7; D may be TRBD2 (6 bases). CDR3 length: 14 residues. Trimming took 0 bases from V and 4 from J, leaving 10 bases between them. Germline V gives CDR1 SGHAT, CDR2 FQNNGV. CDR3 region: CASSLEYRGYEQYF. The CDR3 DNA sequence: TGTGCCAGCAGCTTAGAATATCGGGGGTACGAGCAGTACTTC.

This chain uses TRBV5-4 with TRBJ1-6; the match to TRBD1 covers 7 bases. This CDR3 is 15 amino acids long. V lost 5 bases, J lost 9 bases, and 11 bases stayed unmatched. Germline CDR1 SGHNT, CDR2 YYREEE (reference sequence). As DNA, the CDR3 is TGTGCCAGCAGACCTGGGACAGATGAAAGTTCACCCCTCCACTTT. Its translation: CASRPGTDESSPLHF.

The CDR3 loop is CASSLALISYEQYF. The CDR3 coding sequence is TGTGCCAGCAGCTTAGCATTGATCAGCTACGAGCAGTACTTC. The chain links TRBV7-8 to TRBJ2-7; no clear D gene. Trimming left V 0 bases short and J 3 bases short, with 9 bases between. This CDR3 has 14 residues. In germline, CDR1 is SGHVS, CDR2 FQNEAQ.

This rearrangement joins TRBV13 to TRBJ2-7; D remains unclear. Trimming pared 1 base from V and 2 bases from J, leaving 9 bases between. This CDR3 comprises 14 residues. The germline V gene has CDR1 PRHDT and CDR2 FYEKMQ (reference sequence). The CDR3 region is CASSLDSNTYEQYF. For the CDR3, the DNA is TGTGCCAGCAGCTTAGATAGTAATACCTACGAGCAGTACTTC.

The rearrangement uses TRBV10-2 and TRBJ1-5, with a possible D match to TRBD1 (5 bases). Germline V lookup: CDR1 WSHSY, CDR2 SAAADI. The CDR3 has 14 amino acids. V was clipped by 3 bases and J by 4 bases, with 10 bases between them. CDR3 coding DNA: TGCGCCAGCAGTGACAGGGCTGCGAATCAGCCCCAGCATTTT. It is translated as CASSDRAANQPQHF.

The chain recombines TRBV7-2 with TRBJ1-2, with D tentatively TRBD1 (6 bases). With 5 bases removed from V and 5 bases from J, the gap between germline ends came to 18 bases. This CDR3 is built from 15 residues. Germline-derived CDR1 and CDR2 are SGHTA and FQGNSA. CDR3 nucleotides: TGTGCCAGCAGCACCACCAGACAGGCAACATATGGCTACACCTTC. Translating gives CASSTTRQATYGYTF. The full variable domain, with the rest looked up from reference TRBV7-2 and TRBJ1-2, is GAGVSQSPSNKVTEKGKDVELRCDPISGHTALYWYRQSLGQGLEFLIYFQGNSAPDKSGLPSDRFSAERTGGSVSTLTIQRTQQEDSAVYLCASSTTRQATYGYTFGSGTRLTVV.

The rearrangement uses TRBV18 and TRBJ1-5; the match to TRBD1 covers 8 bases. The CDR3 has 14 amino acids. CDR1 KGHSH and CDR2 LQKENI come from the germline V gene. After removal of 6 bases from V and 4 bases from J, the junction contained 5 bases not matched to a gene. CDR3 nucleotides: TGTGCCAGCTCGCGAACAGGGGGGAATCAGCCCCAGCATTTT. It translates to CASSRTGGNQPQHF.

This clone occurred once. J is TRBJ2-5 and V is TRBV5-4, with TRBD2 matching 11 bases. Looked up from germline, CDR1 is SGHNT and CDR2 is YYREEE (reference sequence). The V gene end was trimmed by 2 bases and the J gene end by 4 bases; junction bases not matched to a gene: 16. The CDR3 spans 19 residues. The CDR3 spells CASSFPKTLAGGRGETQYF. CDR3 sequence (DNA): TGTGCCAGCAGCTTTCCCAAAACTCTAGCGGGGGGCCGGGGAGAGACCCAGTACTTC.

The chain employs TRBV10-1 and TRBJ2-6; no definite D call. This CDR3 region has 13 residues. In germline, CDR1 is WNHNN, CDR2 SYGVQD (reference sequence). Trimming took off 5 bases at V and 1 base at J, with 3 bases between the two ends. CDR3 amino acids: CASSSSGANVLTF. The CDR3 region has the DNA TGCGCCAGCAGTTCATCTGGGGCCAACGTCCTGACTTTC.

This clone was seen only once. This chain uses TRBV10-2 with TRBJ1-2, with D perhaps matching TRBD1 (5 bases). The CDR3 covers 14 residues. Per the germline V gene, CDR1 is WSHSY and CDR2 is SAAADI. V was cut by 4 bases and J by 5 bases, with 14 bases left in between. The CDR3: CASSADSSGYGYTF. CDR3 sequence (DNA): TGCGCCAGCAGTGCAGACAGCTCTGGATATGGCTACACCTTC.

The CDR3 DNA sequence: TGTGCCAGCAGCCGAGGGACGACAGGGAACTACGAGCAGTACTTC. Protein product: CASSRGTTGNYEQYF. V gene TRBV7-3 combines with J gene TRBJ2-7, with TRBD1 matching 7 bases. V was pared by 5 bases and J by 3 bases, with 10 bases of the junction left unmatched. This CDR3 has 15 amino acids. The germline gives CDR1 SGHTA, CDR2 FQGTGA.

Only a few counts were recorded for this clone. This chain joins TRBV2 and TRBJ1-1; 9 bases are shared with TRBD1. CDR3 length equals 16 residues. J lost 4 bases, V lost 0 bases, and 6 bases had no gene match. In germline, CDR1 is SNHLY, CDR2 FYNNEI. CDR3 in amino acids: CASSEAGQGRFTEAFF. CDR3 sequence (DNA): TGTGCCAGCAGTGAAGCTGGACAGGGGAGATTCACTGAAGCTTTCTTT.

The gene calls are TRBV7-2 and TRBJ2-7; TRBD2 matches 8 bases. Germline CDR1 reads SGHTA; CDR2 reads FQGNSA. The CDR3 is 16 amino acids. The V segment lost 1 base and the J segment 0 bases; nucleotides outside the gene matches: 5. CDR3 coding DNA: TGTGCCAGCAGCTTAGGGGGCCTAGCGGGCTCCTACGAGCAGTACTTC. This gives the protein CASSLGGLAGSYEQYF. Supplemented by reference TRBV7-2 and TRBJ2-7, the full variable domain reads GAGVSQSPSNKVTEKGKDVELRCDPISGHTALYWYRQSLGQGLEFLIYFQGNSAPDKSGLPSDRFSAERTGGSVSTLTIQRTQQEDSAVYLCASSLGGLAGSYEQYFGPGTRLTVT.

J is TRBJ2-5 and V is TRBV7-9; TRBD1 might be the D (6 bases). From germline, CDR1 is SEHNR and CDR2 FQNEAQ (reference sequence). The ends were cut back, 5 bases at V and 2 bases at J, with 12 bases in the middle. There are 14 residues in the CDR3. CDR3 coding DNA: TGTGCCAGCAGCCTCCAAGGACAGCAAGAGACCCAGTACTTC. It is translated as CASSLQGQQETQYF.

J is TRBJ2-7 and V is TRBV6-5; 8 bases fit TRBD1. The CDR3 extends over 13 amino acids. Germline assignment: CDR1 MNHEY and CDR2 SVGAGI. The V gene end was trimmed by 6 bases and the J gene end by 3 bases; junction bases not matched to a gene: 4. DNA for the CDR3: TGTGCCAGCAGGGAGGACAGGGTCTACGAGCAGTACTTC. Its protein is CASREDRVYEQYF.

The rearrangement uses TRBV27 and TRBJ1-6, with TRBD1 matching over 8 bases. Germline V lookup: CDR1 MNHEY, CDR2 SMNVEV (reference sequence). V trimming: 3 bases; J trimming: 13 bases; junction bases outside the gene matches: 14. This CDR3 comprises 16 residues. The CDR3, as DNA: TGTGCCAGCAGTTTTTTTGTCGGCGACAGGGGATACCCCCTCCACTTT. It translates to CASSFFVGDRGYPLHF.

CDR3 DNA sequence: TGTGCCAGCAAGGGGGCCTACGAGCAGTACTTC. It codes for CASKGAYEQYF. The genes are TRBV27 and TRBJ2-7, with D possibly matching TRBD1 (6 bases). This CDR3 is 11 amino acids long. Germline V CDR1 and CDR2: MNHEY, SMNVEV (reference sequence). V was trimmed by 7 bases and J by 2 bases, leaving 6 bases between them.

This chain's CDR3 is CASSALRGANVLTF. For the CDR3, the DNA is TGTGCCAGCAGCGCTTTGAGGGGGGCCAACGTCCTGACTTTC. The chain links TRBV25-1 to TRBJ2-6; D uncertain. V was shortened by 6 bases and J by 4 bases, with 10 bases between the two germline ends. Germline V gene sequence: CDR1 MGHDK, CDR2 SYGVNS. This CDR3 contains 14 residues.

This clone showed up just once. The genes are TRBV15 and TRBJ2-3; TRBD1 is a possible D gene (5 bases). V lost 1 base and J lost 5, with 7 bases in between. Germline V CDR1 and CDR2: LNHNV, YYDKDF (reference sequence). The CDR3 loop spans 13 amino acids. The CDR3 DNA reads TGTGCCACCAGCAGAGGGGGCATAGATACGCAGTATTTT. Protein: CATSRGGIDTQYF.

This chain links TRBV6-5 with TRBJ2-2; 9 bases match TRBD2. Germline V gives CDR1 MNHEY, CDR2 SVGAGI. There are 14 residues in the CDR3. V lost 4 bases to trimming and J lost 6 bases; unmatched junction nucleotides: 3. The CDR3 region is CASSSAGGPGELFF. The CDR3 DNA sequence: TGTGCCAGCAGTTCAGCGGGGGGTCCCGGGGAGCTGTTTTTT.

The chain employs TRBV6-5 and TRBJ2-3, with D tentatively TRBD1 (5 bases). This CDR3 is built from 14 residues. Per germline, CDR1 MNHEY and CDR2 SVGAGI. V was shortened by 6 bases and J by 6 bases, with 16 bases between the two germline ends. CDR3 DNA sequence: TGTGCCAGCAGCCGGCCTGGGGCCGGGGATACGCAGTATTTT. The encoded protein is CASSRPGAGDTQYF.

The V call is TRBV5-4, the J call TRBJ2-2; D gene ambiguous. The CDR3 covers 12 residues. The germline V gene has CDR1 SGHNT and CDR2 YYREEE (reference sequence). Trimming removed 4 bases from V and 4 bases from J, with 5 bases in between. The CDR3 coding sequence is TGTGCCAGCAGCGTCGGCACCGGGGAGCTGTTTTTT. As protein: CASSVGTGELFF.

The chain carries TRBV5-1 and TRBJ1-2; the D is unclear. In germline, CDR1 is SGHRS, CDR2 YFSETQ. V was pared by 3 bases and J by 0 bases, with 12 bases between. The CDR3 loop spans 15 amino acids. The chain's CDR3 is CASSWNQATNYGYTF. DNA for the CDR3: TGCGCCAGCAGCTGGAATCAGGCGACTAACTATGGCTACACCTTC.